Listed below are T cell receptor beta chains from one sample, sequenced in a study of CD8 T cells in Susac syndrome. TCRdb recomputed calls from the immunoSEQ multiplex PCR reads with MiXCR, one row per CDR3 protein. The table records just over 150,000 distinct CDR3 sequences, 94% of them present only once. Sequenced input: CD8+ T cells from PBMCs. Source of these receptors: a human donor with multiple sclerosis. The conserved cysteine and the conserved F or W are not part of the CDR3 here.

j_gene,len,v_gene,CDR3aa
TRBJ1-2,9,TRBV20-1,SALPVVVYT
TRBJ2-7,13,TRBV5-5,ASSLGPRSSYEQY
TRBJ2-7,13,TRBV3-1,ASSQVGQQRRQQY
TRBJ2-3,15,TRBV4-3,ASSQDVLAGVGDTQY
TRBJ2-7,11,TRBV27,ASSGPGTYEQY
TRBJ2-1,11,TRBV27,ASSLLGSNEQF
TRBJ2-5,15,TRBV2,ASFGGNPGARGETQY
TRBJ2-5,12,TRBV30,AWSYHRAEETQY
TRBJ1-2,11,TRBV7-9,ASTRQGYYGYT
TRBJ2-7,11,TRBV19,ASSMSGVVGQY
TRBJ2-1,12,TRBV9,ASSVGPVGWEGV
TRBJ2-7,12,TRBV5-6,ASSRTTGPNEQY
TRBJ1-6,14,TRBV20-1,SASRTGRRTNSPLH
TRBJ2-1,12,TRBV9,ASSPHRGPGEQF
TRBJ2-3,9,TRBV5-1,ASSRDDTQY
TRBJ2-3,11,TRBV5-6,ASSSRPSPTQY
TRBJ2-5,16,TRBV25-1,ASSESLEPIEGWETQY
TRBJ2-5,13,TRBV5-4,ASSLRRYHQETQY
TRBJ2-4,17,TRBV3-1,ASSQDRASGSGLRNIQY
TRBJ1-5,13,TRBV6-5,ASSYSEGNGQPQH
TRBJ2-2,11,TRBV27,AAARGGTGELF
TRBJ2-1,13,TRBV2,ASSRAEPPLNEQF